The 11 T cell receptor beta chains below were found in one sample sequenced in a study of shared clonotypes between healthy human individuals. The naive CD8 subset, CD45RO-negative cells positively selected for CCR7, excluded terminally differentiated effector memory CD45RA+ cells. The data were produced by immunoSEQ multiplex PCR, yet TCRdb's version contains in-frame clones alone and is incomplete. The sample holds some 2 million clones, 85% to 95% seen once. The sequenced sample consisted of naive CD8+ T cells sorted from blood. The source is a man in his late teens or twenties in good health.

The rearrangement uses TRBV29-1 and TRBJ1-2, with a weak D call TRBD1 (6 bases). Deletions cut 5 bases from V and 3 bases from J, with 25 bases between. Germline V lookup: CDR1 SQVTM, CDR2 ANQGSEA. The CDR3 covers 17 residues. The CDR3 is CSVQLGGLSLVDYGYTF. In DNA form, the CDR3 reads TGCAGCGTTCAACTAGGGGGATTAAGTTTGGTAGACTATGGCTACACCTTC. The full variable domain, completed using reference TRBV29-1 and TRBJ1-2, is SAVISQKPSRDICQRGTSLTIQCQVDSQVTMMFWYRQQPGQSLTLIATANQGSEATYESGFVIDKFPISRPNLTFSTLTVSNMSPEDSSIYLCSVQLGGLSLVDYGYTFGSGTRLTVV.

The chain recombines TRBV21-1 with TRBJ2-7; the tabulated D call, TRBD2, remains unverified against the DNA. TRBV21-1 is tagged as a pseudogene. The CDR3 is made up of 15 amino acids. CDR3 sequence: CASSNSTLTLYEQYF. The CDR3 DNA sequence: TGTGCCAGCAGCAACTCAACACTAACCCTCTACGAGCAGTACTTC.

The V and J genes are TRBV5-6 and TRBJ2-1; tentative D call: TRBD2 (6 bases). V gave up 3 bases and J gave up 6 bases, with 7 bases separating them. The CDR3 extends over 12 amino acids. Germline V lookup: CDR1 SGHDT, CDR2 YYEEEE. The CDR3 spells CASSYSGNEQFF. CDR3 bases: TGTGCCAGCAGCTATAGCGGCAATGAGCAGTTCTTC.

The genes are TRBV7-8 and TRBJ2-5, with D possibly being TRBD1 (6 bases). Germline values: CDR1 SGHVS, CDR2 FQNEAQ. CDR3 length equals 14 residues. Trimming shortened V by 5 bases and J by 4 bases, and 14 bases separated the two germline ends. The CDR3 DNA reads TGTGCCAGCAGCACTCAACAGGGTATAGAGACCCAGTACTTC. Its protein product is CASSTQQGIETQYF.

In its sample, this clone was seen once. This sequence joins TRBV9 and TRBJ2-7; maybe TRBD1 (5 bases). From germline, CDR1 is SGDLS and CDR2 YYNGEE. The CDR3 has 15 residues. With 4 bases removed from V and 1 base from J, the gap between germline ends came to 15 bases. As DNA, the CDR3 is TGTGCCAGCAGCCCCAGGGCCGGGCAATCCTACGAGCAGTACTTC. It yields the protein CASSPRAGQSYEQYF.

The rearrangement joins TRBV29-1 to TRBJ1-1; D call uncertain. The CDR3 totals 11 residues. Germline V lookup: CDR1 SQVTM, CDR2 ANQGSEA. Trimming pared 4 bases from V and 6 bases from J, leaving 9 bases between. The CDR3 coding sequence is TGCAGCGTTGGGTTTTTCCCTGAAGCTTTCTTT. Translated: CSVGFFPEAFF.

The genes are TRBV18 and TRBJ1-1; D not resolved. The CDR3 length is 15 residues. The germline CDR1 and CDR2 sequences are KGHSH and LQKENI. Trimming shortened V by 3 bases and J by 0 bases, and 11 bases separated the two germline ends. CDR3 sequence reads: CASSPQPLMNTEAFF. CDR3 sequence (DNA): TGTGCCAGCTCACCCCAGCCCCTCATGAACACTGAAGCTTTCTTT. Supplemented by reference TRBV18 and TRBJ1-1, the full variable domain reads NAGVMQNPRHLVRRRGQEARLRCSPMKGHSHVYWYRQLPEEGLKFMVYLQKENIIDESGMPKERFSAEFPKEGPSILRIQQVVRGDSAAYFCASSPQPLMNTEAFFGQGTRLTVV.

The chain is built from TRBV5-6 and TRBJ2-7; D might be TRBD1 or TRBD2, each matching 5 bases. Between the trimmed V and J ends, which lost 0 bases and 3 bases, there was a span of 10 bases. This CDR3 has 14 amino acids. Germline-derived CDR1 and CDR2 are SGHDT and YYEEEE. CDR3 DNA sequence: TGTGCCAGCAGCTTGGCCTCGGGACGCTACGAGCAGTACTTC. Translated: CASSLASGRYEQYF.

The chain recombines TRBV29-1 with TRBJ1-1; unclear D gene. V dropped 6 bases and J dropped 5 bases, with 10 bases sitting between them. The CDR3 contains 11 residues. Germline CDR1 SQVTM, CDR2 ANQGSEA. In DNA form, the CDR3 reads TGCAGCGTACTTTGGGGTACTGAAGCTTTCTTT. Translated, it gives CSVLWGTEAFF.

The V gene is TRBV7-2, the J gene TRBJ2-2, with a weak D call TRBD2 (5 bases). This CDR3 comprises 16 residues. Trimming cost V 5 bases and J 6 bases, with 19 bases left between them. CDR1 SGHTA and CDR2 FQGNSA come from the germline V gene. The DNA for the CDR3 is TGTGCCAGCAGCCCTCTTAGGGCGGGTAGCGCCGGGGAGCTGTTTTTT. Its translation: CASSPLRAGSAGELFF.

The chain couples TRBV6-6 to TRBJ2-3, with a tentative D call TRBD2 (6 bases). The germline gives CDR1 MNHNY, CDR2 SVGAGI (reference sequence). This CDR3 has 15 residues. The ends were cut back, 6 bases at V and 0 bases at J, with 13 bases in the middle. CDR3 in DNA: TGTGCCAGCAGCGACCTAGCGTTTAGCACAGATACGCAGTATTTT. Protein sequence: CASSDLAFSTDTQYF.